A selection of T cell receptor beta chains follows, all from one sample in a study of early T cells in non-severe SARS-CoV-2 infection. TCRdb re-called the 5' RACE reads through MiXCR, storing one row per CDR3 protein. This table holds around 62,000 distinct CDR3 sequences, about 4.9% found once. Sequenced: whole blood. These receptors originate from an adult who was a healthcare worker with PCR-confirmed SARS-CoV-2 infection or an uninfected control (not recorded which). The CDR3 runs from the conserved cysteine through the conserved F or W. A D gene is named only where the DNA matches it firmly. Clone size appears in some rows only: once, few, many, or a class for an expanded clone.

size: -
D: -
J: TRBJ2-5
V: TRBV11-2
CDR3: CASSPDSLGTQYF
DNA: TGTGCCAGCAGCCCGGACAGTCTGGGGACCCAGTACTTC

size: few
D: TRBD1
J: TRBJ2-5
V: TRBV24-1
CDR3: CATSGQGLETQYF
DNA: TGTGCCACCAGCGGACAGGGCTTAGAGACCCAGTACTTC

size: -
D: -
J: TRBJ1-6
V: TRBV10-3
CDR3: CAISEGESPLHF
DNA: TGTGCCATCAGTGAGGGGGAATCACCCCTCCACTTT

size: -
D: -
J: TRBJ2-5
V: TRBV7-6
CDR3: CASSFPGTETQYF
DNA: TGTGCCAGCAGCTTTCCGGGGACGGAGACCCAGTACTTC

size: -
D: TRBD1
J: TRBJ2-7
V: TRBV18
CDR3: CASSQGDNSYEQYF
DNA: TGTGCCAGCTCTCAGGGGGACAACTCCTACGAGCAGTACTTC

size: many
D: -
J: TRBJ1-5
V: TRBV5-1
CDR3: CASSPGDGNQPQHF
DNA: TGCGCCAGCAGCCCCGGGGACGGTAATCAGCCCCAGCATTTT

size: many
D: -
J: TRBJ1-1
V: TRBV28
CDR3: CASSAGEENTEAFF
DNA: TGTGCCAGCAGTGCAGGGGAAGAGAATACTGAAGCTTTCTTT

size: -
D: TRBD2
J: TRBJ2-3
V: TRBV20-1
CDR3: CSARNLGEAGVGTDTQYF
DNA: TGCAGTGCTAGAAATCTCGGGGAGGCGGGGGTTGGAACAGATACGCAGTATTTT

size: few
D: -
J: TRBJ1-6
V: TRBV6-5
CDR3: CASTGRQSVSPLHF
DNA: TGTGCCAGCACCGGACGACAGTCCGTATCACCCCTCCACTTT

size: -
D: -
J: TRBJ1-1
V: TRBV27
CDR3: CASFSFIVSEAFF
DNA: TGTGCCAGCTTCTCCTTTATCGTGTCTGAAGCTTTCTTT

size: few
D: TRBD2
J: TRBJ2-1
V: TRBV14
CDR3: CASSPFWLAGDNEQFF
DNA: TGTGCCAGCAGCCCCTTTTGGCTAGCGGGCGACAATGAGCAGTTCTTC

size: few
D: -
J: TRBJ2-3
V: TRBV12-2
CDR3: CASRLACGGATDTQYF
DNA: TGTGCAAGTCGCTTAGCATGCGGGGGGGCAACAGATACGCAGTATTTT

size: many
D: TRBD1
J: TRBJ1-3
V: TRBV5-1
CDR3: CASSFGQGVISGNTIYF
DNA: TGCGCCAGCAGCTTCGGACAGGGTGTTATTTCTGGAAACACCATATATTTT

size: many
D: TRBD1
J: TRBJ2-3
V: TRBV9
CDR3: CASSVTGKADTQYF
DNA: TGTGCCAGCAGCGTGACAGGGAAGGCGGATACGCAGTATTTT

size: many
D: -
J: TRBJ1-2
V: TRBV7-9
CDR3: CASSFGRSNSGYTF
DNA: TGTGCCAGCAGCTTTGGGCGTTCTAACTCTGGCTACACCTTC

size: many
D: TRBD2
J: TRBJ2-7
V: TRBV2
CDR3: CASRGLAGPYEQYF
DNA: TGTGCCAGCAGGGGACTAGCGGGACCCTACGAGCAGTACTTC

size: many
D: -
J: TRBJ1-1
V: TRBV14
CDR3: CASRLQGHAEAFF
DNA: TGTGCCAGCAGACTACAGGGCCATGCTGAAGCTTTCTTT

size: many
D: -
J: TRBJ1-1
V: TRBV9
CDR3: CASSIGTEATEAFF
DNA: TGTGCCAGCAGCATCGGGACCGAGGCCACTGAAGCTTTCTTT

size: many
D: -
J: TRBJ2-7
V: TRBV12-3/TRBV12-4
CDR3: CASSPQRDSYEQYF
DNA: TGTGCCAGCAGTCCTCAAAGGGATTCCTACGAGCAGTACTTC

size: few
D: TRBD2
J: TRBJ2-3
V: TRBV7-3
CDR3: CASSLLGGETDTQYF
DNA: TGTGCCAGCAGCTTACTGGGAGGGGAGACAGATACGCAGTATTTT

size: -
D: -
J: TRBJ2-3
V: TRBV7-9
CDR3: CASSWVATDTQYF
DNA: TGTGCCAGCAGCTGGGTGGCGACAGATACGCAGTATTTT

size: few
D: -
J: TRBJ1-6
V: TRBV2
CDR3: CASSERASGVGNSPLHF
DNA: TGTGCCAGCAGTGAGAGGGCTTCGGGGGTAGGCAATTCACCCCTCCACTTT

size: many
D: TRBD2
J: TRBJ2-3
V: TRBV20-1
CDR3: CSATGTSGTTDTQYF
DNA: TGCAGTGCCACCGGGACTAGCGGGACCACAGATACGCAGTATTTT

size: many
D: TRBD2
J: TRBJ2-1
V: TRBV7-2
CDR3: CASSLLAGSTYNEQFF
DNA: TGTGCCAGCAGCCTACTAGCGGGCAGCACCTACAATGAGCAGTTCTTC

size: few
D: -
J: TRBJ2-1
V: TRBV11-2
CDR3: CASSLGPGPSSYNEQFF
DNA: TGTGCCAGCAGCTTAGGTCCAGGGCCCAGCTCCTACAATGAGCAGTTCTTC

size: many
D: TRBD1
J: TRBJ2-3
V: TRBV7-9
CDR3: CASSWDRAGTDTQYF
DNA: TGTGCCAGCAGCTGGGACAGGGCGGGCACAGATACGCAGTATTTT

size: many
D: -
J: TRBJ2-1
V: TRBV5-1
CDR3: CASSLVGQGSTFGQFF
DNA: TGCGCCAGCAGCTTGGTGGGGCAGGGAAGCACATTTGGGCAGTTCTTC

size: few
D: TRBD1
J: TRBJ2-7
V: TRBV5-4
CDR3: CASSLLIGTAYEQYF
DNA: TGTGCCAGCAGCTTACTCATCGGGACAGCCTACGAGCAGTACTTC

size: few
D: -
J: TRBJ1-2
V: TRBV7-9
CDR3: CASSLPGGTYGYTF
DNA: TGTGCCAGCAGCTTACCAGGTGGCACCTATGGCTACACCTTC

size: -
D: -
J: TRBJ2-1
V: TRBV3-1
CDR3: CASSQETGASANEQFF
DNA: TGTGCCAGCAGCCAAGAAACGGGGGCGTCTGCGAATGAGCAGTTCTTC

size: many
D: -
J: TRBJ2-1
V: TRBV3-1
CDR3: CASSQVLGQGRYNEQFF
DNA: TGTGCCAGCAGCCAAGTACTCGGGCAGGGGAGATACAATGAGCAGTTCTTC

size: many
D: TRBD2
J: TRBJ2-1
V: TRBV19
CDR3: CASSRTSGSLNEQFF
DNA: TGTGCCAGTAGTCGGACTAGCGGGAGCTTAAATGAGCAGTTCTTC

size: many
D: -
J: TRBJ2-3
V: TRBV2
CDR3: CASRADSSSTDTQYF
DNA: TGTGCCAGCAGGGCGGACTCGTCTAGCACAGATACGCAGTATTTT

size: many
D: -
J: TRBJ2-6
V: TRBV30
CDR3: CAWGQIYSGANVLTF
DNA: TGTGCCTGGGGACAGATATACTCTGGGGCCAACGTCCTGACTTTC